Listed here are 20 T cell receptor beta chains from one sample, sequenced in a study of blood T cell repertoires in COVID-19. TCRdb keeps only in-frame clones here, not all; method: immunoSEQ multiplex PCR. The data hold more than 300,000 clones, with around 87% observed a single time. The material sequenced was PBMCs or T cells enriched from blood (not recorded which). Source of these receptors: a man aged 35 to 55 in a cohort exposed to, infected with or recovered from COVID-19 (not recorded which).

About this clone: This specimen includes other DNA sequences encoding the same CDR3. The chain combines TRBV7-9 with TRBJ1-5, with 8 bases identical to TRBD1. The V and J ends lost 5 bases and 5 bases, in that order; junction bases with no gene match: 5. CDR1 is SEHNR, CDR2 FQNEAQ, per germline (reference sequence). The CDR3 length is 14 residues. In DNA form, the CDR3 reads TGTGCCAGCAGCCTCGGACAGGGAGATCAGCCCCAGCATTTT. It yields the protein CASSLGQGDQPQHF.

The rearrangement links TRBV5-4 to TRBJ1-2, with 7 bases identical to TRBD1. The CDR3 has 16 amino acids. Germline-derived CDR1 and CDR2 are SGHNT and YYREEE (reference sequence). The trim removed 0 bases at V and 6 bases at J, leaving 11 bases unmatched. This CDR3 is CASSLGTGDGTHGYTF. As DNA, the CDR3 is TGTGCCAGCAGCTTGGGAACAGGGGACGGTACTCATGGCTACACCTTC.

The chain carries TRBV7-6 and TRBJ2-7, with 12 bases that match TRBD2. V dropped 1 base and J dropped 6; count of bases not matched to a gene: 4. CDR3 length equals 15 residues. In germline, CDR1 is SGHVS, CDR2 FNYEAQ. The CDR3 loop is CASSLGLAGVLEQYF. The CDR3, as DNA: TGTGCCAGCAGCTTAGGACTAGCGGGAGTCCTCGAGCAGTACTTC.

The rearrangement uses TRBV25-1 and TRBJ1-2; possibly TRBD1 for D (6 bases). V gave up 3 bases and J gave up 3 bases, with 20 bases separating them. The CDR3 runs 17 residues. The germline V gene encodes CDR1 MGHDK and CDR2 SYGVNS. CDR3 amino acids: CASSDWGTGTRDYGYTF. The CDR3 DNA follows: TGTGCCAGCAGTGATTGGGGTACAGGGACCCGAGACTATGGCTACACCTTC.

V is TRBV12-3 or TRBV12-4 and J is TRBJ2-1; D gene unclear. Trimming cost V 11 bases and J 7 bases, with 18 bases left between them. This CDR3 has 13 residues. CDR3 nucleotides: TGTGCCGGTCGTCGGCGAGCGAGGAATGAGCAGTTCTTC. Translated, it gives CAGRRRARNEQFF.

The chain is built from TRBV5-1 and TRBJ2-6, with TRBD1 as a possible D gene (5 bases). The CDR3 runs 19 residues. V shed 1 base and J shed 4 bases, with 21 bases lying between them. CDR1 SGHRS and CDR2 YFSETQ come from the germline V gene. As DNA, the CDR3 is TGCGCCAGCAGCTTGATGACAGTCGGTCAGGTGTCAGGGGCCAACGTCCTGACTTTC. It codes for CASSLMTVGQVSGANVLTF.

V usage is TRBV11-3 and J usage is TRBJ2-7, with TRBD2 matching over 12 bases. V shed 4 bases, J shed 6 bases, and the junction held 16 bases outside the gene matches. The length of the CDR3 is 18 residues. The germline CDR1 and CDR2 sequences are SGHNT and YENEEA. CDR3 coding DNA: TGTGCCAGCAGCTCCAAAATTCTAGCGGGAGGGCCTTGGATCGAGCAGTACTTC. Translating it yields CASSSKILAGGPWIEQYF.

This chain joins TRBV18 and TRBJ2-7; D is unclear. V lost 3 bases, J lost 0 bases, and 6 bases lay in between. Germline-derived CDR1 and CDR2 are KGHSH and LQKENI. The CDR3 sequence is 13 residues long. CDR3 residues: CASSPRDSYEQYF. In DNA form, the CDR3 reads TGTGCCAGCTCACCCCGAGACTCCTACGAGCAGTACTTC.

The rearrangement joins TRBV21-1 to TRBJ2-5; TRBD2 is the table's D call and was not checked against the DNA. TRBV21-1 is deemed a pseudogene. This CDR3 comprises 15 residues. The CDR3 bases are TGTGCCAGCAGGGAGGGCCGACTGGGCCAAGAGACCCAGTACTTC. It yields the protein CASREGRLGQETQYF.

A single count supports this clone. The chain employs TRBV5-1 and TRBJ2-1; TRBD2 agrees at 8 bases. The germline V gene encodes CDR1 SGHRS and CDR2 YFSETQ. The CDR3 consists of 19 residues. The V gene end was trimmed by 3 bases and the J gene end by 0 bases; junction bases not matched to a gene: 14. CDR3 protein: CASSYLSGTGPSSYNEQFF. CDR3 DNA: TGCGCCAGCAGCTACCTTAGCGGGACCGGGCCTAGCTCCTACAATGAGCAGTTCTTC.

V gene TRBV2 combines with J gene TRBJ1-4; D is uncertain. The germline V and J ends were trimmed by 4 bases and 7 bases, with 13 bases remaining between them. The CDR3 is 14 residues long. Germline CDR1 reads SNHLY; CDR2 reads FYNNEI. CDR3 coding DNA: TGTGCCAGCAGTGGGCGCAGGTGGCTTGAAAAACTGTTTTTT. It yields the protein CASSGRRWLEKLFF.

J is TRBJ2-5 and V is TRBV29-1, with D possibly matching TRBD2 (7 bases). Germline CDR1 is SQVTM and CDR2 is ANQGSEA. The CDR3 has 12 residues. The V gene lost 3 bases and the J gene lost 9 bases, with 14 bases spanning the gap. CDR3 sequence reads: CSVEGGGSAQYF. The CDR3, as DNA: TGCAGCGTTGAGGGAGGGGGAAGCGCCCAGTACTTC.

V gene TRBV28 combines with J gene TRBJ2-7, with D possibly being TRBD1 (6 bases). The CDR3 length is 17 residues. Germline loops: CDR1 MDHEN, CDR2 SYDVKM. Deletions cut 3 bases from V and 4 bases from J, with 22 bases between. The CDR3 sequence is CASSLTRWGLNKYEQYF. For the CDR3, the DNA is TGTGCCAGCAGTTTGACCCGATGGGGGCTAAATAAGTACGAGCAGTACTTC.

The chain combines TRBV4-1 with TRBJ1-2; 7 nucleotides align to TRBD1. V dropped 0 bases and J dropped 3; count of bases not matched to a gene: 10. This CDR3 spans 17 amino acids. The germline gives CDR1 MGHRA, CDR2 YSYEKL. In DNA, the CDR3 is TGCGCCAGCAGCCAAGATTCCCTCTACAGGGGCGACTATGGCTACACCTTC. Residues: CASSQDSLYRGDYGYTF.

The chain joins TRBV28 to TRBJ2-2; 7 bases are a match to TRBD2. The CDR3 runs to 16 residues. CDR1 and CDR2 (germline): MDHEN, SYDVKM. Trimming at V came to 5 bases and at J to 2 bases, leaving 8 bases not matched to a gene. CDR3 sequence reads: CASSPRGLPNTGELFF. CDR3 DNA sequence: TGTGCCAGCAGTCCGCGGGGGTTGCCTAACACCGGGGAGCTGTTTTTT.

The chain has TRBV21-1 and TRBJ1-5. TRBV21-1 is assigned pseudogene status. The CDR3 sequence is 13 residues long. DNA for the CDR3: TGTGCCAGCAGCAAGCGTCGCAATCAGCCCCAGCATTTT. This translates into CASSKRRNQPQHF.

This chain connects TRBV9 to TRBJ2-5; the D is unclear. Germline CDR1 is SGDLS and CDR2 is YYNGEE. V was shortened by 3 bases and J by 3 bases, with 9 bases between the two germline ends. This CDR3 is 13 amino acids long. The CDR3 nucleotides are TGTGCCAGCAGCGCCCCCGGTAAAGAGACCCAGTACTTC. Amino acids: CASSAPGKETQYF.

V gene TRBV5-1 combines with J gene TRBJ1-1, with D possibly being TRBD1 (5 bases). CDR1 and CDR2 (germline): SGHRS, YFSETQ. The CDR3 consists of 17 residues. V was cut by 4 bases and J by 1 base, with 20 bases left in between. CDR3 coding DNA: TGCGCCAGCAGCCCCGGGGGGAAGCCTCGGACGAACACTGAAGCTTTCTTT. Translation gives CASSPGGKPRTNTEAFF.

The genes are TRBV24-1 and TRBJ2-1, with D perhaps matching TRBD1 (5 bases). This CDR3 is 13 amino acids long. CDR1 and CDR2 from the germline V gene are KGHDR and SFDVKD. Trimming removed 9 bases at V and 6 bases at J, with 14 bases between. CDR3 loop: CATAGSYGNEQFF. For the CDR3, the DNA is TGTGCCACCGCAGGGTCGTACGGCAATGAGCAGTTCTTC.

The V and J genes are TRBV28 and TRBJ1-4, with D unresolved. Germline V gene sequence: CDR1 MDHEN, CDR2 SYDVKM. V was shortened by 6 bases and J by 8 bases, with 13 bases between the two germline ends. The CDR3 is made up of 13 amino acids. CDR3 protein: CASRPDSREKLFF. In DNA, the CDR3 is TGTGCCAGCAGGCCGGACTCGAGGGAAAAACTGTTTTTT.